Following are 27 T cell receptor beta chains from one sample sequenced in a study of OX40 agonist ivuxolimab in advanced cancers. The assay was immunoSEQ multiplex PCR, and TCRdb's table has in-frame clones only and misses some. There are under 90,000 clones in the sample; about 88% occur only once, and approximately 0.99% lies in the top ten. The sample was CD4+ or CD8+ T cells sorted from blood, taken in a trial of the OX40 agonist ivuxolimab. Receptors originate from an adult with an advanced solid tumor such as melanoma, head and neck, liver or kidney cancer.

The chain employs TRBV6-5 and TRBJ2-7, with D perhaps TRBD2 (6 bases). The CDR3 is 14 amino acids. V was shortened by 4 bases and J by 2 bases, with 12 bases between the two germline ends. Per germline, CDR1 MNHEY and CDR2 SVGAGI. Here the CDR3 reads CASSLIRGTYEQYF. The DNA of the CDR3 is TGTGCCAGCAGTTTAATCCGGGGGACCTACGAGCAGTACTTC.

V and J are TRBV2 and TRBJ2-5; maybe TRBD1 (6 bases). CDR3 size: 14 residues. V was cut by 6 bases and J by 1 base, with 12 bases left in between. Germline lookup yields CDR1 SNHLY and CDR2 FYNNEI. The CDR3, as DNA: TGTGCCAGCAGGGCGGACAGAACCCAAGAGACCCAGTACTTC. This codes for CASRADRTQETQYF. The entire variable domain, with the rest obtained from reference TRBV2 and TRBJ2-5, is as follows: EPEVTQTPSHQVTQMGQEVILRCVPISNHLYFYWYRQILGQKVEFLVSFYNNEISEKSEIFDDQFSVERPDGSNFTLKIRSTKLEDSAMYFCASRADRTQETQYFGPGTRLLVL.

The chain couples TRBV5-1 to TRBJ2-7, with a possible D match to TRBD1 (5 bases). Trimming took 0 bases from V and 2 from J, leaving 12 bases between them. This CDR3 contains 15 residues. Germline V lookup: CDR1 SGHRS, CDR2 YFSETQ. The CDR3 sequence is CASSLVSDRAYEQYF. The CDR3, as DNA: TGCGCCAGCAGCTTGGTTTCCGACAGAGCCTACGAGCAGTACTTC.

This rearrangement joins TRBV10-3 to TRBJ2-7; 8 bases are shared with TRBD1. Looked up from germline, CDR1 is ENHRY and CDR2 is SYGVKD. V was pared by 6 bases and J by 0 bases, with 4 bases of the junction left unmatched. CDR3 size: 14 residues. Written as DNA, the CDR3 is TGTGCCATCAGGGACAGGGTAAGCTCCTACGAGCAGTACTTC. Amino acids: CAIRDRVSSYEQYF.

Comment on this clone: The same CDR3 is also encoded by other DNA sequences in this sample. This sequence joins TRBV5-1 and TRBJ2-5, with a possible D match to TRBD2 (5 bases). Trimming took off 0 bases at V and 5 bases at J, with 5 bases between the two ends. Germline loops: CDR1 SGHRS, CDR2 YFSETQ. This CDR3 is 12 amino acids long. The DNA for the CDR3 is TGCGCCAGCAGCTTGGCGGGGGAGACCCAGTACTTC. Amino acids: CASSLAGETQYF.

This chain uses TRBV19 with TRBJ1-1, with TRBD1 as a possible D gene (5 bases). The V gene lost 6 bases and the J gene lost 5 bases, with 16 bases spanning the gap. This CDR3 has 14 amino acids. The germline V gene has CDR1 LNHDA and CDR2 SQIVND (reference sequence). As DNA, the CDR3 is TGTGCCAGTAGCGCCGGGACCTGGTGGACTGAAGCTTTCTTT. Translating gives CASSAGTWWTEAFF.

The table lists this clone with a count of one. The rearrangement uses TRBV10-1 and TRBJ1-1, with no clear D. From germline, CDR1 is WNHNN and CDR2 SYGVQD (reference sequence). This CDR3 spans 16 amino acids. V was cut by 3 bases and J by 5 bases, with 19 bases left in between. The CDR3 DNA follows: TGCGCCAGCAGTGACCATACCCGGGGAAGTCTAACTGAAGCTTTCTTT. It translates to CASSDHTRGSLTEAFF.

The DNA of the CDR3 is TGCGCGCCGGAATCTGCCAAGATGGAGACCCAGTACTTC. This sequence encodes CAPESAKMETQYF. The V call is TRBV10-1, the J call TRBJ2-5; D gene uncertain. The germline CDR1 and CDR2 sequences are WNHNN and SYGVQD (reference sequence). This CDR3 has 13 amino acids.

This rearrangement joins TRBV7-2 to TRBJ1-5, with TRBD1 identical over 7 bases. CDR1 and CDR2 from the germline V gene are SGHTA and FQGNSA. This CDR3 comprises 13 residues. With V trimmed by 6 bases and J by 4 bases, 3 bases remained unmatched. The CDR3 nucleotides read TGTGCCAGCAGACCGGGACAGAATCAGCCCCAGCATTTT. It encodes CASRPGQNQPQHF. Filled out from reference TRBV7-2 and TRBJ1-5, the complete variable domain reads GAGVSQSPSNKVTEKGKDVELRCDPISGHTALYWYRQSLGQGLEFLIYFQGNSAPDKSGLPSDRFSAERTGGSVSTLTIQRTQQEDSAVYLCASRPGQNQPQHFGDGTRLSIL.

The CDR3 nucleotides are TGTGCCAGCAGTGGGGCCGGGACAGGGAAAGTCGGGCAGTTCTTC. Translating it yields CASSGAGTGKVGQFF. The chain couples TRBV6-1 to TRBJ2-1, with 9 nucleotides matching TRBD1. The CDR3 sequence is 15 residues long. V lost 4 bases, J lost 12 bases, and 13 bases stayed unmatched. Germline CDR1 reads MNHNS; CDR2 reads SASEGT.

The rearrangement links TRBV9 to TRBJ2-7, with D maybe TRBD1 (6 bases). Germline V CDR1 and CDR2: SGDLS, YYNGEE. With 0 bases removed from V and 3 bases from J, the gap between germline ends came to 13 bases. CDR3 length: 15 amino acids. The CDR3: CASSVVPDSYYEQYF. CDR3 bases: TGTGCCAGCAGCGTAGTTCCGGACAGCTACTACGAGCAGTACTTC.

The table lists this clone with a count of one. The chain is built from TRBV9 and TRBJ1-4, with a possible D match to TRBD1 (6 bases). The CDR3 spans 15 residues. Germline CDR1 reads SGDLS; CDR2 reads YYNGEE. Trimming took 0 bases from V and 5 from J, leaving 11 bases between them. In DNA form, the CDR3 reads TGTGCCAGCAGCGTAGGGGGGGCTCTGAATGAAAAACTGTTTTTT. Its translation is CASSVGGALNEKLFF.

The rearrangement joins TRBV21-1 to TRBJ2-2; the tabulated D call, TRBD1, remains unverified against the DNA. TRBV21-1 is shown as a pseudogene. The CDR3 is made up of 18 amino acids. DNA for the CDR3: TGTGCCAGCAGCAAAGGTCCTTTTGGGGACACTAACACCGGGGAGCTGTTTTTT. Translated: CASSKGPFGDTNTGELFF.

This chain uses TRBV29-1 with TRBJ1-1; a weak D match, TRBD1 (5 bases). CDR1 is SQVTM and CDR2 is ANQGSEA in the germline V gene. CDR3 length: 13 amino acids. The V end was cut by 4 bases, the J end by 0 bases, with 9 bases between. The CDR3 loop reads CSVGTRMNTEAFF. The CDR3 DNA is TGCAGCGTTGGGACACGCATGAACACTGAAGCTTTCTTT. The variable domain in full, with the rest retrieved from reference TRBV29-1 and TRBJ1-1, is SAVISQKPSRDICQRGTSLTIQCQVDSQVTMMFWYRQQPGQSLTLIATANQGSEATYESGFVIDKFPISRPNLTFSTLTVSNMSPEDSSIYLCSVGTRMNTEAFFGQGTRLTVV.

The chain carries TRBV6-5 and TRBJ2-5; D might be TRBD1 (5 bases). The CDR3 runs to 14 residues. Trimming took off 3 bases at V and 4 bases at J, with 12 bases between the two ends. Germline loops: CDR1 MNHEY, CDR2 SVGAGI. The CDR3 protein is CASSYLGTGETQYF. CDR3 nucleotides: TGTGCCAGCAGTTATCTCGGTACAGGAGAGACCCAGTACTTC.

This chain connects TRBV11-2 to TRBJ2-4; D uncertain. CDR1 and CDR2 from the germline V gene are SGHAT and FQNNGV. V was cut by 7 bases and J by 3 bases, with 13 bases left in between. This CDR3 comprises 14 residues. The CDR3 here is CASTFDGSKNIQYF. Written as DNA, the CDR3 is TGTGCCAGCACCTTCGACGGAAGCAAAAACATTCAGTACTTC.

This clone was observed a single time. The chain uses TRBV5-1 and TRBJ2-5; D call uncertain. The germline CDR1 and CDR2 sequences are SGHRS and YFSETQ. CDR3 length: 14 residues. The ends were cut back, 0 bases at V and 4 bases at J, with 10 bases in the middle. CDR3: CASSLADPGETQYF. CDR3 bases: TGCGCCAGCAGCTTGGCCGATCCGGGAGAGACCCAGTACTTC.

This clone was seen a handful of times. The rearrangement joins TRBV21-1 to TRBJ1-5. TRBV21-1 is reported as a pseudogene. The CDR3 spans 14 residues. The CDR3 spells CASSRLRGDQPQHF. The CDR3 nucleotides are TGTGCCAGCAGTAGGCTGAGGGGCGATCAGCCCCAGCATTTT.

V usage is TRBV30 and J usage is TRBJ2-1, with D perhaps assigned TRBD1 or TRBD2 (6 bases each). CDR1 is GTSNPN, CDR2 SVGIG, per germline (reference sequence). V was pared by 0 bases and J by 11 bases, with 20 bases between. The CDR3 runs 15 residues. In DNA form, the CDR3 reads TGTGCCTGGAGTGTACTTAGTGGGGGGACAAGGCAGCAGTTCTTC. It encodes CAWSVLSGGTRQQFF.

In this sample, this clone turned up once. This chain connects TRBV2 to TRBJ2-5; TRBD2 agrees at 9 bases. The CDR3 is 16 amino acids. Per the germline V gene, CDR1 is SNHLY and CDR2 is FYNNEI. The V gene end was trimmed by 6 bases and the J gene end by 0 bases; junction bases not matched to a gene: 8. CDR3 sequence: CASRELAGKYQETQYF. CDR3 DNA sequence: TGTGCCAGCAGGGAGCTAGCGGGGAAGTACCAAGAGACCCAGTACTTC.

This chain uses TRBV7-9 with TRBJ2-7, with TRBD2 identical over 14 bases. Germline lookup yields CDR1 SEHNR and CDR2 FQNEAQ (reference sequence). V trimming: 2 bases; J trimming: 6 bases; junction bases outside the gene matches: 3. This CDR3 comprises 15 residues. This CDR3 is CASSLTGLAGAEQYF. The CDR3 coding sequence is TGTGCCAGCAGCTTAACGGGACTAGCGGGAGCCGAGCAGTACTTC.

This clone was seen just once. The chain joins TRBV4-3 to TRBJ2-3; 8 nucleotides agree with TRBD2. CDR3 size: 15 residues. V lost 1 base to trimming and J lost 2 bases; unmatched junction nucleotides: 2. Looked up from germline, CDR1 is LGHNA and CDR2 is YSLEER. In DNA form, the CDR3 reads TGCGCCAGCAGCCAAGTAGCGGGGCCCACAGATACGCAGTATTTT. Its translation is CASSQVAGPTDTQYF.

The CDR3 is CASRLDSNQPQHF. CDR3 DNA: TGTGCCAGCAGATTGGATAGCAATCAGCCCCAGCATTTT. The genes are TRBV6-1 and TRBJ1-5; D unresolved. Germline V gives CDR1 MNHNS, CDR2 SASEGT. Trimming took off 6 bases at V and 0 bases at J, with 6 bases between the two ends. This CDR3 is built from 13 residues.

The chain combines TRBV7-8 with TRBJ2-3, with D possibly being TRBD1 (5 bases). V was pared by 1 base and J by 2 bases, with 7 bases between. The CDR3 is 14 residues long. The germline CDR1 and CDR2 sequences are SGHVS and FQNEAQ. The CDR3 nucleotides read TGTGCCAGCAGCTTAGTGACAGACACAGATACGCAGTATTTT. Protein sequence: CASSLVTDTDTQYF.

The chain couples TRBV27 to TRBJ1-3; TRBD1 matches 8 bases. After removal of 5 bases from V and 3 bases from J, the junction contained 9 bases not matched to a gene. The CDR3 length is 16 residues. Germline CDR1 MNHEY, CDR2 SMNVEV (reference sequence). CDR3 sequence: CASSQSVRGLGNTIYF. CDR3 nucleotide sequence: TGTGCCAGCAGTCAATCGGTCAGGGGGCTTGGAAACACCATATATTTT.

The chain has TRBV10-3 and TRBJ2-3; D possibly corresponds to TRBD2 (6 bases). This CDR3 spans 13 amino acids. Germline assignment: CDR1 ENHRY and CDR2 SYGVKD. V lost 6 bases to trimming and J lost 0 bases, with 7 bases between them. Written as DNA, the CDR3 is TGTGCCATCAGGGGACTGAGCACAGATACGCAGTATTTT. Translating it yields CAIRGLSTDTQYF.

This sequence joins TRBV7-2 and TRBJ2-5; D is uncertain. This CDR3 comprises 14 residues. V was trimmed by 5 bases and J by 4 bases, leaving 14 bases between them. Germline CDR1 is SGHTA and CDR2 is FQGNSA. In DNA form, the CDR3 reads TGTGCCAGCAGCAGCTTAGAAGGGTCAGAGACCCAGTACTTC. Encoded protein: CASSSLEGSETQYF.